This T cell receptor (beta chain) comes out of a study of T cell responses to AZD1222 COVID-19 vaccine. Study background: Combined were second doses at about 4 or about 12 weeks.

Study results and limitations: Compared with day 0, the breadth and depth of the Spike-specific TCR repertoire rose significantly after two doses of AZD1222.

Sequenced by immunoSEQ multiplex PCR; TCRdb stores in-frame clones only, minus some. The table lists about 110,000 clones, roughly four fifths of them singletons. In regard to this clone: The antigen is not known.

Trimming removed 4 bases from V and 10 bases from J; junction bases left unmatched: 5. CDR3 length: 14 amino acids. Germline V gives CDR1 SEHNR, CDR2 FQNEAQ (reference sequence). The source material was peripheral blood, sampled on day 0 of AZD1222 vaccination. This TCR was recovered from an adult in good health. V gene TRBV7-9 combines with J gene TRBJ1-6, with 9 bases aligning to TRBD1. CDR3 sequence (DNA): TGTGCCAGCAGCTGGGGACAGGGAGGATCACCCCTCCACTTT. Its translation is CASSWGQGGSPLHF.